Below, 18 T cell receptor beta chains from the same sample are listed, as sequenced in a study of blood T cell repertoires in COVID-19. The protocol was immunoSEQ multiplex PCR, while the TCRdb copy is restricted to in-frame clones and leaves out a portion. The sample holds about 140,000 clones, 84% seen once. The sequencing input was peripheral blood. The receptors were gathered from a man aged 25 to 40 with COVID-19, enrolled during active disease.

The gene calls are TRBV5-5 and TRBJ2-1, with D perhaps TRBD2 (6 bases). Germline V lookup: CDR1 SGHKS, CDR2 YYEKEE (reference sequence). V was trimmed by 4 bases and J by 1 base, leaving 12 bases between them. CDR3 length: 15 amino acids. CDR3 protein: CASSRRDASYNEQFF. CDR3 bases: TGTGCCAGCAGCAGGCGGGACGCGTCCTACAATGAGCAGTTCTTC. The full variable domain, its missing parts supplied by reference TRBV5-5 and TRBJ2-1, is DAGVTQSPTHLIKTRGQQVTLRCSPISGHKSVSWYQQVLGQGPQFIFQYYEKEERGRGNFPDRFSARQFPNYSSELNVNALLLGDSALYLCASSRRDASYNEQFFGPGTRLTVL.

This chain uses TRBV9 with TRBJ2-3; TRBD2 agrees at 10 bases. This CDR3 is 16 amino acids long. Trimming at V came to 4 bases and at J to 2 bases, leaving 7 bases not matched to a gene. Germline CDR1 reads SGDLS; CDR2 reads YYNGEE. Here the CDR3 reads CASSPWTSGYTDTQYF. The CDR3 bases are TGTGCCAGCAGCCCTTGGACTAGCGGATACACAGATACGCAGTATTTT.

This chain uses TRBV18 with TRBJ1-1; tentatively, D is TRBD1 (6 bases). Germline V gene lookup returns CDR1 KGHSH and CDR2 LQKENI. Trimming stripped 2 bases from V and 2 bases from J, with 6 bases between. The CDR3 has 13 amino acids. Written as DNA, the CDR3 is TGTGCCAGCTCACCAGGGGGCAACACTGAAGCTTTCTTT. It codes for CASSPGGNTEAFF.

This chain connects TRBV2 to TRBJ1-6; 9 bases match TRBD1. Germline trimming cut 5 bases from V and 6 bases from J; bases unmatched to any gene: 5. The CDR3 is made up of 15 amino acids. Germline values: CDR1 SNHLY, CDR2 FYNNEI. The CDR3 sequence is CASSPTGGGNSPLHF. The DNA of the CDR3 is TGTGCCAGCAGTCCTACAGGGGGCGGTAATTCACCCCTCCACTTT.

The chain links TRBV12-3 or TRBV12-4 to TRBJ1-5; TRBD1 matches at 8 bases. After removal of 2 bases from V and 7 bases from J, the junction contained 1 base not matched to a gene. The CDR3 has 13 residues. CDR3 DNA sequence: TGTGCCAGCAGTTTAACAGGGGGGCAGCCCCAGCATTTT. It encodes CASSLTGGQPQHF.

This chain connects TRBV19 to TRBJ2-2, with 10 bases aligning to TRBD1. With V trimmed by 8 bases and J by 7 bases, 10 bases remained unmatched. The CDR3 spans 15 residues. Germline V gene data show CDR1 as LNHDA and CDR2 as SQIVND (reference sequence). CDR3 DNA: TGTGCCAGTGGAAGACAGGGGGCAATCAGCGGGGAGCTGTTTTTT. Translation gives CASGRQGAISGELFF. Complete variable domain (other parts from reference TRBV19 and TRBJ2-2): DGGITQSPKYLFRKEGQNVTLSCEQNLNHDAMYWYRQDPGQGLRLIYYSQIVNDFQKGDIAEGYSVSREKKESFPLTVTSAQKNPTAFYLCASGRQGAISGELFFGEGSRLTVL.

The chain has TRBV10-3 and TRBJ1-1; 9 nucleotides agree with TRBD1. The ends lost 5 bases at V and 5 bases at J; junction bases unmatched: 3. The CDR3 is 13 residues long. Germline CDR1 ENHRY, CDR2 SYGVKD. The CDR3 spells CAISRDRETEAFF. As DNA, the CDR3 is TGTGCCATCAGTCGGGACAGGGAAACTGAAGCTTTCTTT.

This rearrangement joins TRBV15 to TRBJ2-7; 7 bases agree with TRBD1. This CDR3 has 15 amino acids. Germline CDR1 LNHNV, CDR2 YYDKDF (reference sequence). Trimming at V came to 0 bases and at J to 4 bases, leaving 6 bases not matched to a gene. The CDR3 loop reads CATSRDGQVEYEQYF. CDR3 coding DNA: TGTGCCACCAGCAGAGATGGACAGGTTGAGTACGAGCAGTACTTC.

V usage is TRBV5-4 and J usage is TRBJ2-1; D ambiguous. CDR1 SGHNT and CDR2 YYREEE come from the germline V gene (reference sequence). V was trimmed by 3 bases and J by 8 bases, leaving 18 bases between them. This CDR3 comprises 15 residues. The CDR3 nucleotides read TGTGCCAGCAGCTCTATAGGTAGCAGAGAGGATGAGCAGTTCTTC. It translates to CASSSIGSREDEQFF.

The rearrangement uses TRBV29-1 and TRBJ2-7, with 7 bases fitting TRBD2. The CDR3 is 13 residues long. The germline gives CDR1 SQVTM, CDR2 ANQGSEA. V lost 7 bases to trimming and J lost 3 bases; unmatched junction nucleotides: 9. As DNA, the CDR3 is TGCAGCGCCCAGGGAGGGATTCTCTACGAGCAGTACTTC. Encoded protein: CSAQGGILYEQYF.

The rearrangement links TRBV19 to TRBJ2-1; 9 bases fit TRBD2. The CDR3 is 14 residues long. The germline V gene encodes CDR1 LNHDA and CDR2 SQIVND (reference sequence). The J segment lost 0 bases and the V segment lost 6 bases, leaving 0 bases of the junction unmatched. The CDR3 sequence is CASRTSGSYNEQFF. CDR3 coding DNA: TGTGCCAGTAGGACTAGCGGCTCCTACAATGAGCAGTTCTTC.

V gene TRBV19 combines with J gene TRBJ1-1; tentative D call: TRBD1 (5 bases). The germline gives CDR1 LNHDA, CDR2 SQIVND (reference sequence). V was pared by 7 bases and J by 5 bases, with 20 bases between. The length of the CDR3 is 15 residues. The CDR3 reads CASKRGGEGRTEAFF. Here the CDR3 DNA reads TGTGCCAGTAAGAGGGGCGGGGAGGGAAGAACTGAAGCTTTCTTT.

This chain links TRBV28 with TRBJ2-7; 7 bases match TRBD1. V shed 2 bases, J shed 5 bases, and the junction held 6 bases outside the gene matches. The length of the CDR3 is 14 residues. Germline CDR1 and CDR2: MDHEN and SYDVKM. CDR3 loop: CASSLSRGFNEQYF. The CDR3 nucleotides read TGTGCCAGCAGTTTAAGCAGGGGGTTTAACGAGCAGTACTTC.

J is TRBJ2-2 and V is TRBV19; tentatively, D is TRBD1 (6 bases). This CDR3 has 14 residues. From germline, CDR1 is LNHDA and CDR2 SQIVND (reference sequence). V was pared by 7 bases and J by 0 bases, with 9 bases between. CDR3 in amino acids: CASTRTANTGELFF. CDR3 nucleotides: TGTGCCAGTACTAGGACAGCGAACACCGGGGAGCTGTTTTTT.

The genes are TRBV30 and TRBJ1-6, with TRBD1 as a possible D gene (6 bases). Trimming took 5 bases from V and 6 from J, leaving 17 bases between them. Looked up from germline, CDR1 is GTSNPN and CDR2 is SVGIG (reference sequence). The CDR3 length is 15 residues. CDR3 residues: CAWGLSGVINSPLHF. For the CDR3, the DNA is TGTGCCTGGGGACTCTCAGGGGTCATTAATTCACCCCTCCACTTT.

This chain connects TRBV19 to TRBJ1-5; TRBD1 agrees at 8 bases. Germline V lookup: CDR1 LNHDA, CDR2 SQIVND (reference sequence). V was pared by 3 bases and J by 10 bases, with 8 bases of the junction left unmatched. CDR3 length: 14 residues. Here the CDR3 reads CASSIRTGSRPQHF. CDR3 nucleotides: TGTGCCAGTAGTATTAGGACAGGGTCCCGTCCCCAGCATTTT.

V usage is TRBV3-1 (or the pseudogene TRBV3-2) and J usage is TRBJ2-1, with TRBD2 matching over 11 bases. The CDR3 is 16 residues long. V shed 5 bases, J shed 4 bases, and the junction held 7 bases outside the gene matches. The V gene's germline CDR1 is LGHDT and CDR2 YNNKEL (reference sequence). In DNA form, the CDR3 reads TGTGCCAGCAGCGATTATAGCGGGAGGGCTTACAATGAGCAGTTCTTC. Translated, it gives CASSDYSGRAYNEQFF.

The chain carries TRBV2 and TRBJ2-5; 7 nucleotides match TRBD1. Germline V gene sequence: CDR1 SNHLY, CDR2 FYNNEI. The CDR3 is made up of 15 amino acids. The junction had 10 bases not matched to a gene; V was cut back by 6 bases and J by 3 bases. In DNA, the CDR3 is TGTGCCAGCAGACCGGGACAGAGTTTGAAAGAGACCCAGTACTTC. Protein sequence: CASRPGQSLKETQYF.